Listed below are T cell receptor beta chains from one sample, sequenced in a study of CD8 T cells in ankylosing spondylitis. TCRdb processed the 5' RACE reads anew with MiXCR; each CDR3 protein has one entry. The data show approximately 200,000 distinct CDR3 sequences, with 9.5% to 15% seen just once and 16% held by the top ten. Material for sequencing was blood, either unsorted or a sorted T cell fraction (not recorded which). Source of these receptors: a male donor with ankylosing spondylitis or in good health (not recorded which). CDR3s include the opening cysteine and the closing phenylalanine or tryptophan. The D gene is left open where the match is weak. Expanded clones get a size class; other rows say once, few or many, or leave the size out.

D gene: -
V gene: TRBV24-1
clone size: -
J gene: TRBJ2-1
CDR3 DNA: TGTGCCACCAGTGTCACAAGCTCCTACAATGAGCAGTTCTTC
CDR3 protein: CATSVTSSYNEQFF

D gene: -
V gene: TRBV11-2
clone size: many
J gene: TRBJ1-5
CDR3 DNA: TGTGCCAGCAGCTTAGGACAGTATAGCAATCAGCCCCAGCATTTT
CDR3 protein: CASSLGQYSNQPQHF

D gene: -
V gene: TRBV24-1
clone size: -
J gene: TRBJ2-7
CDR3 DNA: TGTGCCACCAGTGATAGGAGCTACGAGCAGTACTTC
CDR3 protein: CATSDRSYEQYF

D gene: -
V gene: TRBV15
clone size: few
J gene: TRBJ2-3
CDR3 DNA: TGTGCCACCAGCAGAGGGGAGCGGCACACAGATACGCAGTATTTT
CDR3 protein: CATSRGERHTDTQYF

D gene: TRBD2
V gene: TRBV13
clone size: few
J gene: TRBJ2-2
CDR3 DNA: TGTGCCAGCAGCTTAGCCACACTAGCGGGAGCCTGGGACACCGGGGAGCTGTTTTTT
CDR3 protein: CASSLATLAGAWDTGELFF

D gene: TRBD2
V gene: TRBV20-1
clone size: few
J gene: TRBJ2-1
CDR3 DNA: TGCAGTGCTAGATCGACTAGCGGGGTTGCCTACAATGAGCAGTTCTTC
CDR3 protein: CSARSTSGVAYNEQFF

D gene: TRBD1
V gene: TRBV5-6
clone size: -
J gene: TRBJ1-2
CDR3 DNA: TGTGCCAGCAGCCGGGGACAGGGGTACTATGGCTACACCTTC
CDR3 protein: CASSRGQGYYGYTF

D gene: TRBD1
V gene: TRBV12-3/TRBV12-4
clone size: -
J gene: TRBJ2-3
CDR3 DNA: TGTGCCAGCAGGCCCGGGACAGGTACTAGCACAGATACGCAGTATTTT
CDR3 protein: CASRPGTGTSTDTQYF

D gene: TRBD2
V gene: TRBV18
clone size: -
J gene: TRBJ2-2
CDR3 DNA: TGTGCCAGCTCACTCTCGGGGGGTACATCGAGGACCGGGGAGCTGTTTTTT
CDR3 protein: CASSLSGGTSRTGELFF

D gene: -
V gene: TRBV2
clone size: -
J gene: TRBJ2-7
CDR3 DNA: TGTGCCAGCAGTGAAGAGGAACACAGAAAGCCCTACGAGCAGTACTTC
CDR3 protein: CASSEEEHRKPYEQYF

D gene: -
V gene: TRBV5-4
clone size: few
J gene: TRBJ1-1
CDR3 DNA: TGTGCCAGCAGCTGGAGTGGGGAGGCTGAAGCTTTCTTT
CDR3 protein: CASSWSGEAEAFF

D gene: -
V gene: TRBV5-1
clone size: -
J gene: TRBJ2-5
CDR3 DNA: TGCGCCAGCAGCTTGGCCATAGGGCAAGAGACCCAGTACTTC
CDR3 protein: CASSLAIGQETQYF

D gene: -
V gene: TRBV7-6
clone size: -
J gene: TRBJ2-1
CDR3 DNA: TGTGCCAGCGGGGCTTTCCAGGCGAGCTCCTACAATGAGCAGTTCTTC
CDR3 protein: CASGAFQASSYNEQFF

D gene: TRBD2
V gene: TRBV4-1
clone size: -
J gene: TRBJ2-3
CDR3 DNA: TGCGCCAGCAGCCCTCGGACTAGCGGGGGGCCTAGCACAGATACGCAGTATTTT
CDR3 protein: CASSPRTSGGPSTDTQYF

D gene: -
V gene: TRBV27
clone size: -
J gene: TRBJ1-4
CDR3 DNA: TGTGCCAGCAGTTTATGGGCTAATGAAAAACTGTTTTTT
CDR3 protein: CASSLWANEKLFF

D gene: TRBD1
V gene: TRBV5-1
clone size: -
J gene: TRBJ2-5
CDR3 DNA: TGCGCCAGCAGCCCCGGGACAGGGGAACAAGAGACCCAGTACTTC
CDR3 protein: CASSPGTGEQETQYF